This record covers a single TCR beta chain. Antigen specificity is unknown. Per germline, CDR1 SQVTM and CDR2 ANQGSEA. The CDR3 is made up of 13 amino acids. Trimming took 7 bases from V and 6 from J, leaving 18 bases between them. The study amplified TCR beta CDR3 regions using RNA transcripts. HTBI-primed first-round RT-PCR preceded second-round multiplex PCR. TCRdb reprocessed the multiplex PCR reads with MiXCR, giving one entry per CDR3 protein. The table records around 590,000 distinct CDR3 sequences, less than 40% of them present only once. This sample was taken from a study of Graves' ophthalmopathy and Graves' hyperthyroidism. Each hyperthyroidism patient was newly diagnosed, with under 2 months' duration, and aged 18 to 65. Study outcomes and limitations: The majority of expanded thyroid clonotypes above 0.001 frequency also occurred in blood.

The J gene is TRBJ1-2, the V gene TRBV29-1, with a weak D call TRBD1 (6 bases). Material: peripheral blood or thyroid tissue (not recorded which). This receptor was taken from an adult man with Graves' hyperthyroidism. The CDR3, as DNA: TGCAGCGGGACAATGACAGGCACTAATGGCTACACCTTC. This encodes CSGTMTGTNGYTF.